The clone carrying this TCR beta chain was counted a few times. Antigen specificity is unknown. This specimen belongs to a study of response to subunit inactivated influenza vaccine. Each CDR3 protein gets one entry after TCRdb re-called the RT-PCR reads with MiXCR. The data show around 580,000 distinct CDR3 sequences, over 9.5% seen once. Trimming at V came to 9 bases and at J to 0 bases, leaving 8 bases not matched to a gene. The length of the CDR3 is 14 residues. General study points: With each seasonal influenza vaccination, the authors suggested, few new T cells are recruited.

The specimen comprised PBMCs from blood, sampled on the day of vaccination. The gene calls are TRBV12-3 or TRBV12-4 and TRBJ2-7; 7 bases match TRBD2. This clonotype originated in a man aged 45-65 years who received an inactivated influenza vaccine. The CDR3 region has the DNA TGTGCCAGTAGTAAAAGCGGGAACTCCTACGAGCAGTACTTC. This gives the protein CASSKSGNSYEQYF.